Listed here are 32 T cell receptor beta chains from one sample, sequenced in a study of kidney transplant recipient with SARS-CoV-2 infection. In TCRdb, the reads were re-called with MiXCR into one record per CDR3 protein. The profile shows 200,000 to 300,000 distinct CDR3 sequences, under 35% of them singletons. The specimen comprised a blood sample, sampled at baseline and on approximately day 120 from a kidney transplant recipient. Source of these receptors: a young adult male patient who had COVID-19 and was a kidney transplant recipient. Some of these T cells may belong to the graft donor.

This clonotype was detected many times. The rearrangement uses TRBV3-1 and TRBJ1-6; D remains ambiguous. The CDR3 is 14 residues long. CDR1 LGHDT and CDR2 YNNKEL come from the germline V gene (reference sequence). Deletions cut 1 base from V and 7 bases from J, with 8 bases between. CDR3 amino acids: CASSQGTTNSPLHF. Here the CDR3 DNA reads TGTGCCAGCAGCCAAGGGACGACAAATTCACCCCTCCACTTT.

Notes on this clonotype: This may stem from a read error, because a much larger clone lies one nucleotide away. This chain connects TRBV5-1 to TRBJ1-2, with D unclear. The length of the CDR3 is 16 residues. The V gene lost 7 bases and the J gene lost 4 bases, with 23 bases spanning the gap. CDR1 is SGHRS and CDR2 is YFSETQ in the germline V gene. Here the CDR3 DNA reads TGCGCCAGCGCTGAAAAATCGGTTCGAAAGACCTATGGCTACACCTTC. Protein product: CASAEKSVRKTYGYTF.

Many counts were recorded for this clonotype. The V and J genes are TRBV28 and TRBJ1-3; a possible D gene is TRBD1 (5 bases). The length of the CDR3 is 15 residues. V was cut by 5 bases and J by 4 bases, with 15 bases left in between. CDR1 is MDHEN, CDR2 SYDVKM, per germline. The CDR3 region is CASSSGTGKGNTIYF. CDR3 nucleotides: TGTGCCAGCAGTAGCGGGACGGGCAAAGGAAACACCATATATTTT.

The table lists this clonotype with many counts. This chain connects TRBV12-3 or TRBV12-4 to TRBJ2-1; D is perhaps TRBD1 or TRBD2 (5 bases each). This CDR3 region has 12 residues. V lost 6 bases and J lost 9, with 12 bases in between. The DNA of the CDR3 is TGTGCCAGCAGCCTGGGGGTGGGTGAGCAGTTCTTC. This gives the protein CASSLGVGEQFF.

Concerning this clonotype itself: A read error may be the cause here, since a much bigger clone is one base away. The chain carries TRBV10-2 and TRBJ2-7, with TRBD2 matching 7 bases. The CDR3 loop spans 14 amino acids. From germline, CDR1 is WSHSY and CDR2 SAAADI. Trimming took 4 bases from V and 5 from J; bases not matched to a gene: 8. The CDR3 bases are TGCGCCAGCAGTGCGGCTAGCGGTACCCACGAGCAGTACTTC. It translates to CASSAASGTHEQYF.

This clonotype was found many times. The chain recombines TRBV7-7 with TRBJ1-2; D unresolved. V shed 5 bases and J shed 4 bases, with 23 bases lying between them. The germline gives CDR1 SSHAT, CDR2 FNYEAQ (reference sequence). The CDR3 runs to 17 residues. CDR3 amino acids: CASSRRIKCRKTYGYTF. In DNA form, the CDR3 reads TGTGCCAGCAGCCGGAGAATTAAGTGCCGAAAGACCTATGGCTACACCTTC. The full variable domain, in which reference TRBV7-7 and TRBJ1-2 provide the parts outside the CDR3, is GAGVSQSPRYKVTKRGQDVTLRCDPISSHATLYWYQQALGQGPEFLTYFNYEAQPDKSGLPSDRFSAERPEGSISTLTIQRTEQRDSAMYRCASSRRIKCRKTYGYTFGSGTRLTVV.

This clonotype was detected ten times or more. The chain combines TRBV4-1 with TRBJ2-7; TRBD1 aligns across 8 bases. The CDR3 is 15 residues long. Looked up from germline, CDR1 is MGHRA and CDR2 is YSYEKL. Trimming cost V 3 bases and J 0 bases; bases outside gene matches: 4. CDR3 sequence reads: CASSHRTGFSYEQYF. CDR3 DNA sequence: TGCGCCAGCAGCCATCGGACAGGGTTCTCCTACGAGCAGTACTTC.

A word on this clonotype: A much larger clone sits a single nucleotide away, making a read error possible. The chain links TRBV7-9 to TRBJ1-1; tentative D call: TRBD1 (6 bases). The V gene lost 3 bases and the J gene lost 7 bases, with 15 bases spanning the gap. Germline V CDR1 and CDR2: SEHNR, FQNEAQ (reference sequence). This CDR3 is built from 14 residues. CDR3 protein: CASSLAGAGGEAFF. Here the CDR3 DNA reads TGTGCCAGCAGCTTGGCAGGGGCGGGTGGTGAAGCTTTCTTT. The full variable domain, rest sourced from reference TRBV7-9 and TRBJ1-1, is DTGVSQNPRHKITKRGQNVTFRCDPISEHNRLYWYRQTLGQGPEFLTYFQNEAQLEKSRLLSDRFSAERPKGSFSTLEIQRTEQGDSAMYLCASSLAGAGGEAFFGQGTRLTVV.

Here the CDR3 DNA reads TGTGCCAGCAGCTGTGTGGTCACCCTTCGAGAGACCTATGGCTACACCTTC. Its translation: CASSCVVTLRETYGYTF. J is TRBJ1-2 and V is TRBV3-1; the D is unclear. Germline V CDR1 and CDR2: LGHDT, YNNKEL (reference sequence). The V end lost 5 bases, the J end lost 4 bases, and 23 bases lay between the germline ends. The CDR3 loop spans 17 amino acids.

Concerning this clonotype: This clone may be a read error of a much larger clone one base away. The CDR3 DNA is TGTGCCAACAGCCAAGAGGACGGGGGCTACACCGGGGAGCTGTTTTTT. It is translated as CANSQEDGGYTGELFF. The chain employs TRBV3-1 and TRBJ2-2; the D call may be TRBD1 or TRBD2 (6 bases each). This CDR3 has 16 residues. CDR1 is LGHDT, CDR2 YNNKEL, per germline (reference sequence).

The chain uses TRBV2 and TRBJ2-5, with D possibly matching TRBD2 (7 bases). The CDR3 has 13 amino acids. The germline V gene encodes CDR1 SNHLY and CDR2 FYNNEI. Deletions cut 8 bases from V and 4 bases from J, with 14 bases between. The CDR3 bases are TGTGCCAGCGTGGGGGGGGGCTCAGAGACCCAGTACTTC. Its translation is CASVGGGSETQYF.

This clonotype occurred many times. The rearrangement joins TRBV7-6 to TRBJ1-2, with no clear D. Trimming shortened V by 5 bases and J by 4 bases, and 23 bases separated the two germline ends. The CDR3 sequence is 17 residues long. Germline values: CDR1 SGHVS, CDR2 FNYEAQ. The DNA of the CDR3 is TGTGCCAGCAGCGTCACGTGTGAATCTCGAAAGACCTATGGCTACACCTTC. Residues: CASSVTCESRKTYGYTF.

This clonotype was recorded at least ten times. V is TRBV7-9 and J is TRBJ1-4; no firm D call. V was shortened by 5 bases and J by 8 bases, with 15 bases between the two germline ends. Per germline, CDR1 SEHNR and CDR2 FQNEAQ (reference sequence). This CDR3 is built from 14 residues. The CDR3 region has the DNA TGTGCCAGCAGCCCGGACTTCGGAGGGGAAAAACTGTTTTTT. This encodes CASSPDFGGEKLFF. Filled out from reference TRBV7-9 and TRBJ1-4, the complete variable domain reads DTGVSQNPRHKITKRGQNVTFRCDPISEHNRLYWYRQTLGQGPEFLTYFQNEAQLEKSRLLSDRFSAERPKGSFSTLEIQRTEQGDSAMYLCASSPDFGGEKLFFGSGTQLSVL.

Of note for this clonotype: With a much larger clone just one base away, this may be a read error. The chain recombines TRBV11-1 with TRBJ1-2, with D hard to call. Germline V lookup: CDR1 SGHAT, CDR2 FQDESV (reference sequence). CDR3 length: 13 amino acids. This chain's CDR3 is CAGSLEETGGYTF. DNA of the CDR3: TGTGCCGGCAGCTTAGAGGAGACTGGTGGCTACACCTTC.

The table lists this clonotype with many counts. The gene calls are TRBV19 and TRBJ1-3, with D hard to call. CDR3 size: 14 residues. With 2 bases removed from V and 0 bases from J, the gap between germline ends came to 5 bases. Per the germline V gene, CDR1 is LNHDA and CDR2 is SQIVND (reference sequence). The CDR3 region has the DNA TGTGCCAGTAGTATATCGGCCTCTGGAAACACCATATATTTT. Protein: CASSISASGNTIYF.

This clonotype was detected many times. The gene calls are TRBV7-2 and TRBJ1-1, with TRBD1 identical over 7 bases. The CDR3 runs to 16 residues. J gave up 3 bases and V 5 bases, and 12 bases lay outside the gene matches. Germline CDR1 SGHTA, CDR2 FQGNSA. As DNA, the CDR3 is TGTGCCAGCAGCCTATCGACAGGGTGGGGGGACACTGAAGCTTTCTTT. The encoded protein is CASSLSTGWGDTEAFF.

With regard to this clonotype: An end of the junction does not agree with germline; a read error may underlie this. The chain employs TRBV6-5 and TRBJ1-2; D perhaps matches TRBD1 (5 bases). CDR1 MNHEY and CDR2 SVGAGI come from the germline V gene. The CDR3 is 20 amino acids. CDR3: CASSYPPPAGSIRAFYGHTF. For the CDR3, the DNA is TGTGCCAGCAGTTACCCACCCCCAGCAGGCAGTATCAGGGCGTTTTATGGCCACACCTTC.

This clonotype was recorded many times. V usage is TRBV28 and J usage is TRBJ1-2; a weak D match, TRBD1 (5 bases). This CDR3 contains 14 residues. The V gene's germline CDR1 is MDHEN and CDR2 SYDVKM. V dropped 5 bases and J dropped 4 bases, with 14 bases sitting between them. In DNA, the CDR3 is TGTGCCAGCAGTCCCTCGGGGGGGAGCTATGGCTACACCTTC. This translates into CASSPSGGSYGYTF.

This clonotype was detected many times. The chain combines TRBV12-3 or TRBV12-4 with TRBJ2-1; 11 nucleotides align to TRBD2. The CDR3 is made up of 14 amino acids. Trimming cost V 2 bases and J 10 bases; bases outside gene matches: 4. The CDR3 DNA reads TGTGCCAGCAGTTTATTAGCGGGAGGGGACGAGCAGTTCTTC. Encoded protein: CASSLLAGGDEQFF.

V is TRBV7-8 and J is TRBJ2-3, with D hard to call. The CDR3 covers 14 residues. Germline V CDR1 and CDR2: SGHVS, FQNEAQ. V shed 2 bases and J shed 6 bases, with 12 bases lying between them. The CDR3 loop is CASSLLAVGDTQYF. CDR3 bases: TGTGCCAGCAGCTTACTGGCGGTGGGGGATACGCAGTATTTT.

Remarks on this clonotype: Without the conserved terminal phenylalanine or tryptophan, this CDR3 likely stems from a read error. The DNA for the CDR3 is TGTGCCAGCGGAGTCGCTCATCCACGAAAGACCTATGGCTACACCCTC. Protein: CASGVAHPRKTYGYTL. This chain connects TRBV5-8 to TRBJ1-2; D not certain. Per germline, CDR1 SGHTS and CDR2 YDEGEE. The CDR3 spans 16 residues. The ends were cut back, 7 bases at V and 4 bases at J, with 23 bases in the middle.

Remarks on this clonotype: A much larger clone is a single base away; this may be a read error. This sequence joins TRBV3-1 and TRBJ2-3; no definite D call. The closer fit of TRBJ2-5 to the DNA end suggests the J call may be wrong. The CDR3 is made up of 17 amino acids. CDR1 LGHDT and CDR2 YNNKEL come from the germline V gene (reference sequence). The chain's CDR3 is CASSFFAPISFSEAQYF. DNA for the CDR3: TGTGCCAGCAGCTTTTTTGCTCCCATTTCTTTCTCTGAGGCCCAGTACTTC.

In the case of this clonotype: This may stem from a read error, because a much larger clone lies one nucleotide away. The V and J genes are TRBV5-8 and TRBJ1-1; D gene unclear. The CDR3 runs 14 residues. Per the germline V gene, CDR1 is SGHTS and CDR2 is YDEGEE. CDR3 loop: CASGLILLNTEAFF. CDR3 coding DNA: TGTGCCAGCGGCTTGATTCTGCTGAACACTGAAGCTTTCTTT.

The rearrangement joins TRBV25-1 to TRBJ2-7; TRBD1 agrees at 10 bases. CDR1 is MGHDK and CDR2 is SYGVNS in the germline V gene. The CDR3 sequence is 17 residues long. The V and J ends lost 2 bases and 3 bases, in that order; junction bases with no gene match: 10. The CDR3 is CASSEGTRDRGDYEQYF. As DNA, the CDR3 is TGTGCCAGCAGTGAAGGGACCCGGGACAGGGGAGACTACGAGCAGTACTTC.

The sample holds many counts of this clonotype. The CDR3 here is CSASRLAGGTLQETQYF. As DNA, the CDR3 is TGCAGTGCTAGCAGACTAGCGGGGGGAACCCTCCAAGAGACCCAGTACTTC. J is TRBJ2-5 and V is TRBV20-1; 13 nucleotides match TRBD2. The junction had 8 bases not matched to a gene; V was cut back by 3 bases and J by 1 base. The CDR3 runs to 17 residues. The germline CDR1 and CDR2 sequences are DFQATT and SNEGSKA (reference sequence).

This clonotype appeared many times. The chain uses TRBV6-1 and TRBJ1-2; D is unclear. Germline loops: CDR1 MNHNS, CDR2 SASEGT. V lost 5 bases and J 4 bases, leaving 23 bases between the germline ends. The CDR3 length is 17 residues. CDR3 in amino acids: CASSHQCSMRKTYGYTF. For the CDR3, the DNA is TGTGCCAGCAGTCACCAATGCTCTATGCGAAAGACCTATGGCTACACCTTC.

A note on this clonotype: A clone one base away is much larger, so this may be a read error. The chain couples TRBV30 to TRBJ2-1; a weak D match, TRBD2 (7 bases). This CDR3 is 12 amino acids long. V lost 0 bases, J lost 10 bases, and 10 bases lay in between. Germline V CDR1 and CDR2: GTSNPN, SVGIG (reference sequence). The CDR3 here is CAWSVGRGEQFF. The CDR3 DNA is TGTGCCTGGAGTGTTGGGAGGGGGGAGCAGTTCTTC.

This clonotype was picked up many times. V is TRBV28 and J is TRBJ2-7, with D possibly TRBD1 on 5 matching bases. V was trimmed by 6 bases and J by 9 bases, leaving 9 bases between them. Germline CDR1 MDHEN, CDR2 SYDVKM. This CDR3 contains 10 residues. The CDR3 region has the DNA TGTGCCAGCAGCAGGGTTACGCAGTACTTC. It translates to CASSRVTQYF.

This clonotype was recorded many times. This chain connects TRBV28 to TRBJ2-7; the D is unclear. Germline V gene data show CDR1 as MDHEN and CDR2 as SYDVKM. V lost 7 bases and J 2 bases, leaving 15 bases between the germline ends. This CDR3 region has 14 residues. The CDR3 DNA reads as TGTGCCAGCACCAACCCCTCGCGAACCTACGAGCAGTACTTC. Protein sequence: CASTNPSRTYEQYF.

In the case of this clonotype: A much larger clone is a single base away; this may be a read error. The CDR3 loop is CSARVATPTGTQYF. The DNA for the CDR3 is TGCAGTGCTAGAGTGGCTACACCAACAGGTACGCAGTATTTT. V usage is TRBV20-1 and J usage is TRBJ2-3, with D possibly being TRBD1 (5 bases). The CDR3 runs 14 residues. Germline V gives CDR1 DFQATT, CDR2 SNEGSKA (reference sequence).

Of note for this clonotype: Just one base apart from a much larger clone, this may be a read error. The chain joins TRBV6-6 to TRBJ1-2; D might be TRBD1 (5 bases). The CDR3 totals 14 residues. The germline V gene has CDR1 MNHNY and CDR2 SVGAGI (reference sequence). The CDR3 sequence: CASSSAGINYGYAF. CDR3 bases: TGTGCCAGCAGTTCAGCAGGGATTAACTATGGCTACGCCTTC.

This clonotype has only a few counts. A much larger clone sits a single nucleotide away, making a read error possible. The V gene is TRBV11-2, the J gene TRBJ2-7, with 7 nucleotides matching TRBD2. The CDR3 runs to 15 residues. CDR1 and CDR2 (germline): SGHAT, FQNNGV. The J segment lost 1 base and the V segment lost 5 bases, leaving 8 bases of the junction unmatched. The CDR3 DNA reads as TGTGCCAGCAGCGTCCCTGGCGGGAGATCCTACGAGCAGTACTTC. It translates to CASSVPGGRSYEQYF.